The clone carrying this TCR beta chain was observed once. The source of the sample is a study of blood T cell repertoires in COVID-19. Overall study context: The study drew acute and convalescent COVID-19 samples from the United States, Italy and Spain. T cells, B-cell-depleted T cells, or PBMCs provided the cDNA or gDNA that served as material.

V gave up 6 bases and J gave up 7 bases; unmatched junction bases: 11. Per the germline V gene, CDR1 is MDHEN and CDR2 is SYDVKM. The CDR3 has 14 residues. As processed by the authors: Nucleated cell counts were estimated from reference gene primer amplification. Here immunoSEQ multiplex PCR was the method, and the copy in TCRdb shows in-frame clones only, minus some. That table supplies the V and J calls and clone size; D and trimming were determined from the DNA. The sample has roughly 100,000 clones; roughly 76% are singletons. The chain links TRBV28 to TRBJ1-2; TRBD1 aligns across 7 bases. Sequences were obtained from peripheral blood. The source is a woman aged 70-85 years with acute or convalescent COVID-19. The CDR3 spells CASRPQGGAGGYTF. The CDR3 DNA reads TGTGCCAGCAGGCCTCAGGGGGGCGCAGGTGGCTACACCTTC.